Described below is a single T cell receptor (beta chain) sequence and its context. Its target is not known. Stated time point: sample taken at primary tumor resection. Extraction of whole RNA from tumor, nontumor lung or frozen PBMC preceded unsorted sequencing. Donation came from 70 or so patients with untreated early-stage non-small cell lung cancer. Each CDR3 protein gets one entry after TCRdb re-called the 5' RACE reads with MiXCR. The table has about 2,800 distinct CDR3 sequences, roughly 30% seen once. These data are taken from a study of spatial heterogeneity in lung cancer. Study-level information: Each time, sequencing found more beta-chain sequences than alpha-chain sequences. A unique TCR and UMI combination showed up more than ten times in raw reads, on average.

Broader study findings: Detection of ubiquitous tumor TCRs in blood was higher at resection than follow-up.

The sample in question was PBMCs, obtained at surgery. This TCR was sampled from a male donor with early-stage non-small cell lung cancer.

Here the CDR3 DNA reads TGTGCCAGCAGCGAGACGGGGGTAGAAAGAGATACGCAGTATTTT. Translated: CASSETGVERDTQYF. The V call is TRBV7-2, the J call TRBJ2-3; D perhaps matches TRBD2 (6 bases). From germline, CDR1 is SGHTA and CDR2 FQGNSA. The V gene lost 5 bases and the J gene lost 5 bases, with 17 bases spanning the gap. This CDR3 region has 15 residues.